This T cell receptor beta chain came from a study of shared clonotypes between healthy human individuals. About this clone: Its antigen is undetermined.

The investigators split CD4+ cells into a CD45RA+ naive subset and a CD45RA-negative memory subset. The V gene end was trimmed by 11 bases and the J gene end by 5 bases; junction bases not matched to a gene: 7. Germline-derived CDR1 and CDR2 are ENHRY and SYGVKD. The CDR3 runs 12 residues. Study results and caveats: Memory subsets generally showed smaller estimated richness than naive subsets did. In the sorted subsets, rarefaction showed sequencing was incomplete despite large depth.

The data were produced by immunoSEQ multiplex PCR, yet TCRdb's version contains in-frame clones alone and is incomplete. This table has 1,500,000 or so clones, roughly 96% appearing once. The chain combines TRBV10-3 with TRBJ2-7; 9 bases line up with TRBD1. The receptor was derived from a man in his thirties or forties in good health. Sequencing input: naive CD4+ T cells sorted from blood. Subset described: CD45RA+ positively selected. This CDR3 is CASNRDRDEQYF. For the CDR3, the DNA is TGTGCCTCAAACCGGGACAGGGACGAGCAGTACTTC.